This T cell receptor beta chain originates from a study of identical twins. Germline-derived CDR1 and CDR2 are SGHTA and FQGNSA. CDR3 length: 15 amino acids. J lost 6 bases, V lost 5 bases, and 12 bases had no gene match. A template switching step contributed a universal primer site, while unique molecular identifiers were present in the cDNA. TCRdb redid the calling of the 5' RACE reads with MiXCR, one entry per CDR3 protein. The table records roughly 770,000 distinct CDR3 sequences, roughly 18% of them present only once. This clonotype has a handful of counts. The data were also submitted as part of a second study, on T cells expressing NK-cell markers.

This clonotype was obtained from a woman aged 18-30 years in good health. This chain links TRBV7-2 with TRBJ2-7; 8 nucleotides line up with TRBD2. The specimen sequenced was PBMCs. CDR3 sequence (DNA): TGTGCCAGCAGCGCGACAAGCGGGGGCTCATTCGAGCAGTACTTC. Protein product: CASSATSGGSFEQYF.